This TCR beta chain was found in a study of cytomegalovirus exposure and HLA in healthy donors (TCRdb year 2017). About the full investigation: In an earlier analysis of 550 to 750 of the donors, 276 Gb of sequence data and approximately 120 million unique TCR beta sequences from some 170 million T cells were reported. Class I and class II HLA loci were covered by the typing at four-digit resolution. A later analysis re-examined previously published TCR beta repertoires from hundreds of donors and added high-resolution HLA genotyping to investigate patterns of TCR occurrence. The study combined high-throughput TCR immunosequencing, statistical association of individual TCRs with disease status, and machine learning to predict cytomegalovirus infection status. The number of typed donors differed by locus: about 629-640 for A, B, C, DRB1 and DQB1; roughly 510 for DQA1; 606 for DPA1; and around 450 for DPB1. In addition to the first cohort of around 670 subjects, a separate validation cohort of over 90 different subjects was used. Rather than using new phenotypic data, the later analysis identified candidate immune exposures from TCR beta sequences and from how often those sequences occurred across donors. All discovery cohort repertoires had been generated on a single sequencing platform. In a later genetic analysis, genome-wide SNP genotypes for about 60% of the 666 donors were used, and that subset was treated as a discovery cohort. The study was designed to test whether signatures of past pathogen exposure could be identified by cataloging public T cell receptors. On average, around 200,000 unique TCR beta nucleotide sequences were sequenced per donor among 398 genotyped donors of the cohort, with roughly 18% of those sequences being non-productive. To decide whether each TCR beta V gene segment behaved as functional or pseudogenic, an earlier analysis of 587 of the donors relied on high-throughput TCR beta sequencing. Donor age, sex, ethnicity and CMV serostatus were collected together with the repertoire data. The study used immunosequencing to profile the T cell repertoires of hundreds of subjects and linked those repertoires to cytomegalovirus serostatus. Of the 398 genotyped donors, roughly 76% were placed in the genetic ancestry cluster associated with self-reported Caucasian donors. An early release that covered about 600 HLA-typed donors contained approximately 300 gigabases of sequencing data and around 85 million unique TCR sequences. Five DR-DQ haplotypes were handled as single units for association and clustering, since linkage in the cohort was strong.

According to the germline V gene (reference sequence), CDR1 reads MNHEY and CDR2 reads SMNVEV. Unmatched junction bases come to 14, with V trimmed by 8 bases and J by 7 bases. Including cysteine and phenylalanine, the CDR3 has 17 amino acids. The only DNA kept is the CDR3, 51 bases in frame from the first base. On this clone: Its recognized antigen is unknown. Base qualities are not at hand, and no much larger clone is one base apart.

In total, 666 healthy bone marrow donors made up the cohort. At the time of sampling, all cohort members were nominally healthy, though unrecorded immune exposures were likely present. The donor tested CMV seronegative and was one of the 352 seronegative cohort members. Each donor provided a peripheral blood sample, and peripheral blood mononuclear cells were used for TCR beta sequencing. Genomic DNA was extracted from the blood cell samples with the Qiagen DNeasy Blood Extraction Kit. Study-wide findings and limitations: The authors suggested that the approach could potentially be generalized to other disease states and immunological phenotypes. Immune exposure information for the cohort was limited to CMV serostatus. When HLA alleles, especially DR and DQ, strongly co-occurred, attributing TCR associations to individual alleles was difficult. Because HLA typing was unavailable for some donors at each locus, only the typed subset was used in association tests. A group of highly shared sequence variants was considered likely to be a technical artifact of the sequencing pipeline. Most TCR sequences were seen in very few donors, while some public TCRs were found in many individuals. In a later analysis, most CMV-associated TCR beta chains were found to appear HLA-restricted, with HLA associations seemingly driven largely by CMV exposure. A further reported finding was that TCR beta sequences accurately predicted the HLA-A and HLA-B alleles for most subjects in the first cohort. The presence/absence analyses assumed that sequencing depth was roughly uniform across donors, and that assumption may not be true. The study gave a list of over 150 TCR beta chains associated with cytomegalovirus. The earlier analysis of about 600 of the donors excluded 15 to 20 rarely observed V segments, including chromosome 9 orphons, because counts were too low. The classifier was reported to diagnose cytomegalovirus status with high specificity and sensitivity in both the original cohort and the validation cohort. In a later analysis, several top co-occurrence clusters were reported to appear linked to parvovirus B19, influenza, CMV and Epstein-Barr virus. V-gene and J-gene trimming of TCR beta chains was associated with a missense DCLRE1C variant in a later genetic analysis, and the association was replicated in an independent cohort. In this cohort, only TCR beta chains were sequenced, and detectable features were limited by the absence of alpha or paired-chain data. Specific HLA alleles were associated with 15,000 to 20,000 TCR beta sequences at a false discovery rate of 0.05 in a later analysis. In vitro tests confirmed that three of the cytomegalovirus-associated TCR beta chains recognize cytomegalovirus antigens. In a later analysis, HLA-associated TCR beta chains were found to be more clonally expanded and to have lower generation probabilities than equally common non-associated chains. A later genetic analysis reported fewer N-insertions in productive TCRs among donors in an Asian-associated ancestry cluster than the roughly 670-donor mean. Correlated functional status among segregating V segments might be attributable to linkage disequilibrium, but an unknown experimental factor could not be ruled out. The 87-base-pair reads could not distinguish some IMGT-functional V segments, including TRBV6-2 and TRBV6-3, so those segments were excluded. In a later analysis, TCR association rates were found to vary across HLA loci, with the most associated TCRs seen for DRB1 alleles and the fewest for HLA-C alleles. Broadly in line with IMGT annotations, most TCR beta V segments showed up in productive rearrangements about 87% or about 30% of the time in an earlier analysis of 450 to 600 of the donors.

Preparation of the library involved the immunoSEQ multiplex PCR assay. A mixture of 60 forward primers for TCR Vbeta segments and 13 reverse primers for TCR Jbeta segments was used in the multiplex PCR. The CDR3 region of rearranged TCR beta genes was amplified from genomic DNA by a multiplex PCR assay. The Illumina HiSeq System was used to sequence the amplified TCR beta libraries as 87-base-pair reads. The study's processing was this. In a later analysis, 80 million or so unique TCR beta chains were counted across the roughly 700 repertoires, and roughly 9.9 million of these chains were shared by at least two donors. Raw reads were error-corrected and collapsed into unique sequences by a nearest-neighbor algorithm in which closely related sequences were merged to remove PCR and sequencing errors. Alignment of CDR3 sequences to IMGT reference sequences was used to assign V, D and J gene segments. For a sequence to be retained, a match of at least six nucleotides was required to both a V gene segment and a J gene segment. Rearrangements were classified as productive when the CDR3 lacked stop codons and remained in frame with V and J, and all other rearrangements were classified as non-productive. CDR3 was defined according to IMGT convention as the region running from the second conserved V-encoded cysteine to the conserved J-encoded phenylalanine. Sequences without an unambiguous match to a single V gene segment were excluded from the earlier analysis of 500 to 700 of the donors. An earlier analysis of fewer than 650 of the donors classified V segments as functional when productive rearrangements were above 56.7% and as segregating when the standard deviation between donors was above 5%. A statistical classification framework was developed to diagnose cytomegalovirus status using the catalog of TCR beta chain sequences. V and J gene assignment, in a later analysis, came from comparing TCR nucleotide sequences with IMGT/GENE-DB human TR gene sequences. In a later analysis, CDR3 sequences and most-parsimonious VDJ recombination scenarios were assigned using the TCRdist pipeline. In a later analysis, each TCR beta chain was defined by its CDR3 amino acid sequence together with its V-gene family, and reads lacking a unique V-gene family were excluded. As a way to deal with suspected cross-contamination and a sequencing artifact, a later analysis dropped hundreds of nucleotide sequences that were highly shared and had low generation probability. A later analysis calculated a clonal expansion index for each public chain from normalized within-repertoire ranks of inferred template counts. In a later analysis, generation probabilities were computed using a VDJ recombination model fitted to out-of-frame rearrangements, and the results were checked against IGoR. In a later analysis, TCR-TCR, TCR-HLA and TCR-CMV co-occurrence was scored with hypergeometric tests, and a repertoire-size bias correction was applied to TCR pairs. To estimate false discovery rates, a later analysis permuted the HLA or CMV assignments 20 times. In a later analysis, co-occurring TCRs were grouped with DBSCAN, and TCRdist sequence similarity was added when clustering was performed within HLA-allele-positive subsets. For co-occurrence clustering, repertoires with fewer than 30,000 or more than 120,000 public chains were excluded, along with 4 to 6 repertoires with anomalous nucleotide sharing. TCRdb provides this immuneACCESS table in a form limited to in-frame rearrangements. Some clones are lacking; in checked studies, under half of them reflect an unresolved V gene, and why the rest are absent is not known. D and trimming come from the DNA, and the V and J calls and clone size come from that table. The sample table lists 100,000 to 150,000 clones, over 70% of them with a count of one. About 3.3% of the sample goes to the ten largest clones.

The TCR sequence derives from a woman aged 50 to 60 in good health and CMV-seronegative. The rearranged chain carries TRBV27 and TRBJ2-1, with 13 central nucleotides matching TRBD2. The sequencing sample was made of PBMCs. The CDR3 protein sequence reads: CASSLRWTSGSGNEQFF. The base sequence is TGTGCCAGCTCCCTACGCTGGACTAGCGGGAGCGGAAATGAGCAGTTCTTC.